One sample yielded the 20 T cell receptor beta chains listed below, sequenced in a study of patients and donors after allogeneic stem cell transplantation. One entry per CDR3 protein results from TCRdb running MiXCR on the RT-PCR reads. Among around 7,600 distinct CDR3 sequences listed, more than 9% were seen once. Sequencing was done on a sample of blood, either unsorted or a sorted T cell fraction (not recorded which). The receptors come from a human donor who was either an allogeneic HSCT recipient or a stem cell or donor lymphocyte infusion donor (not recorded which). It is not recorded whose cells these are; they may come from a transplant donor.

The chain is built from TRBV9 and TRBJ2-1; D is possibly TRBD2 (6 bases). CDR1 is SGDLS and CDR2 is YYNGEE in the germline V gene. V was cut by 0 bases and J by 10 bases, with 23 bases left in between. The CDR3 covers 17 residues. The DNA for the CDR3 is TGTGCCAGCAGCGTAGGGTCCTGGACCCGGACCCGGGGGGAGCAGTTCTTC. As protein: CASSVGSWTRTRGEQFF.

This clonotype was seen many times. This chain joins TRBV27 and TRBJ1-2; perhaps TRBD1 as D (6 bases). CDR3 length: 17 residues. V was clipped by 6 bases and J by 1 base, with 21 bases between them. Per germline, CDR1 MNHEY and CDR2 SMNVEV (reference sequence). The CDR3 DNA is TGTGCCAGCAGGCCGGCAGGGGCGGAGGGGCATAACTATGGCTACACCTTC. Translation gives CASRPAGAEGHNYGYTF.

The chain joins TRBV12-3 or TRBV12-4 to TRBJ2-5; 12 positions agree with TRBD2. The V gene end was trimmed by 6 bases and the J gene end by 4 bases; junction bases not matched to a gene: 3. This CDR3 contains 14 residues. The CDR3 region is CASSLAGGLETQYF. The CDR3 DNA follows: TGTGCCAGCAGCCTAGCGGGGGGGCTAGAGACCCAGTACTTC.

This sequence joins TRBV20-1 and TRBJ1-6; 8 nucleotides match TRBD1. V shed 6 bases, J shed 6 bases, and the junction held 13 bases outside the gene matches. This CDR3 contains 16 residues. Germline V lookup: CDR1 DFQATT, CDR2 SNEGSKA (reference sequence). DNA of the CDR3: TGCAGTGCGTTAAACTCAGGGGGCGTGAGTAATTCACCCCTCCACTTT. Residues: CSALNSGGVSNSPLHF.

This clonotype was counted ten times or more. The chain combines TRBV5-1 with TRBJ2-3; D unresolved. This CDR3 is built from 15 residues. Germline CDR1 is SGHRS and CDR2 is YFSETQ. Trimming stripped 2 bases from V and 2 bases from J, with 12 bases between. The CDR3 region has the DNA TGCGCCAGCAGCTTCGTCGGCGGAGCCACAGATACGCAGTATTTT. Translation gives CASSFVGGATDTQYF.

V gene TRBV12-3 or TRBV12-4 combines with J gene TRBJ1-2, with TRBD1 as a possible D gene (5 bases). This CDR3 comprises 15 residues. V lost 5 bases and J 8 bases, leaving 21 bases between the germline ends. In DNA, the CDR3 is TGTGCCAGCAGTATGGGGGAGGGCCAGGAGCTAGGCTACACCTTC. This encodes CASSMGEGQELGYTF.

This clonotype was seen ten or more times. This chain connects TRBV7-9 to TRBJ2-1, with no clear D. CDR1 and CDR2 (germline): SEHNR, FQNEAQ (reference sequence). The CDR3 has 16 residues. V lost 3 bases, J lost 3 bases, and 15 bases lay in between. In DNA form, the CDR3 reads TGTGCCAGCAGCTTCATTGGCGCGGCGGTCTACAATGAGCAGTTCTTC. Encoded protein: CASSFIGAAVYNEQFF.

This clonotype was counted a few times. This chain joins TRBV6-2 or TRBV6-3 and TRBJ2-1; D remains ambiguous. This CDR3 has 14 amino acids. V was trimmed by 2 bases and J by 0 bases, leaving 5 bases between them. The germline gives CDR1 MNHEY, CDR2 SVGEGT. The CDR3 nucleotides are TGTGCCAGCAGTTACCCAAGCTCCTACAATGAGCAGTTCTTC. It is translated as CASSYPSSYNEQFF.

This clonotype was detected many times. The V and J genes are TRBV20-1 and TRBJ2-2, with 9 bases matching TRBD1. The V and J ends lost 5 bases and 6 bases, in that order; junction bases with no gene match: 10. Germline-derived CDR1 and CDR2 are DFQATT and SNEGSKA (reference sequence). The CDR3 loop spans 15 amino acids. The CDR3 DNA sequence: TGCAGTGCTGGACTGCCGGGACAGGGCTCCGGGGAGCTGTTTTTT. Translation: CSAGLPGQGSGELFF.

In its sample, this clonotype was seen a few times. The chain carries TRBV6-5 and TRBJ2-2, with D perhaps TRBD1 (7 bases). Germline assignment: CDR1 MNHEY and CDR2 SVGAGI. V lost 6 bases to trimming and J lost 2 bases, with 16 bases between them. The CDR3 runs 16 residues. CDR3 coding DNA: TGTGCCAGCAGGGGCGGGACAGCGATAAACACCGGGGAGCTGTTTTTT. Its translation: CASRGGTAINTGELFF.

This clonotype has more than one count but fewer than ten. V and J are TRBV20-1 and TRBJ2-3; D not certain. This CDR3 spans 11 amino acids. V lost 3 bases and J 4 bases, leaving 5 bases between the germline ends. Germline assignment: CDR1 DFQATT and CDR2 SNEGSKA (reference sequence). The CDR3 coding sequence is TGCAGTGCTAGGATCCCAGATACGCAGTATTTT. It is translated as CSARIPDTQYF.

The chain links TRBV3-1 to TRBJ2-1; TRBD2 agrees at 10 bases. Looked up from germline, CDR1 is LGHDT and CDR2 is YNNKEL (reference sequence). The V and J ends lost 7 bases and 4 bases, in that order; junction bases with no gene match: 10. This CDR3 is 16 amino acids long. CDR3 DNA sequence: TGTGCCAGCACACATAGCGGGGGGCCAGGGTACAATGAGCAGTTCTTC. This translates into CASTHSGGPGYNEQFF.

This chain links TRBV29-1 with TRBJ2-1; 9 nucleotides agree with TRBD2. V trimming: 3 bases; J trimming: 9 bases; junction bases outside the gene matches: 6. CDR1 is SQVTM, CDR2 ANQGSEA, per germline. The CDR3 runs 13 residues. The CDR3: CSVEAGGPIEQFF. The CDR3 region has the DNA TGCAGCGTTGAGGCGGGGGGGCCCATTGAGCAGTTCTTC.

This clonotype was seen a few times. V is TRBV20-1 and J is TRBJ2-1; TRBD1 matches 7 bases. The CDR3 is 14 residues long. CDR1 is DFQATT and CDR2 is SNEGSKA in the germline V gene (reference sequence). After removal of 4 bases from V and 2 bases from J, the junction contained 5 bases not matched to a gene. CDR3 amino acids: CSANPGTAYNEQFF. CDR3 nucleotides: TGCAGTGCTAACCCCGGGACAGCCTACAATGAGCAGTTCTTC.

The genes are TRBV7-6 and TRBJ2-7, with TRBD1 matching 9 bases. In germline, CDR1 is SGHVS, CDR2 FNYEAQ. Losses at the gene ends were 5 bases for V and 6 bases for J; bases not matched to a gene: 11. CDR3 length: 15 residues. The CDR3 coding sequence is TGTGCCAGCAGCCAAACCCCGGGACAGGGAATCGAGCAGTACTTC. Residues: CASSQTPGQGIEQYF.

This clonotype has a count of ten or more. This rearrangement joins TRBV5-1 to TRBJ2-5, with D maybe TRBD2 (6 bases). The CDR3 loop spans 15 amino acids. Trimming cost V 0 bases and J 2 bases, with 11 bases left between them. Germline V CDR1 and CDR2: SGHRS, YFSETQ. The CDR3 sequence is CASSLVAAFQETQYF. CDR3 DNA: TGCGCCAGCAGCTTGGTAGCGGCGTTTCAAGAGACCCAGTACTTC.

This clonotype came up many times. CDR3 amino acids: CSVGRETF. The CDR3 DNA is TGCAGCGTTGGGCGGGAGACCTTC. J is TRBJ1-2 and V is TRBV29-1; D gene ambiguous. The V gene lost 4 bases and the J gene lost 14 bases, with 8 bases spanning the gap. Germline loops: CDR1 SQVTM, CDR2 ANQGSEA. The CDR3 extends over 8 amino acids.

This clonotype was recorded many times. The genes are TRBV2 and TRBJ1-2; TRBD1 matches 8 bases. The ends lost 6 bases at V and 4 bases at J; junction bases unmatched: 7. This CDR3 contains 14 residues. Germline values: CDR1 SNHLY, CDR2 FYNNEI. The CDR3 region is CASSSPDRAYGYTF. The CDR3 nucleotides are TGTGCCAGCAGCTCTCCGGACAGGGCCTATGGCTACACCTTC.

As concerns this clonotype: It may be a read error: a sequence one base away is much more abundant. V gene TRBV7-9 combines with J gene TRBJ2-7; D is uncertain. Trimming cost V 0 bases and J 1 base, with 10 bases left between them. CDR3 length: 15 residues. Germline V gene data show CDR1 as SEHNR and CDR2 as FQNEAQ (reference sequence). DNA for the CDR3: TGTGCCAGCAGCTTAGCCCCTGCAACTTCCTACGAGCAGTACTTC. Translation: CASSLAPATSYEQYF.

The chain recombines TRBV7-8 with TRBJ2-3; 8 bases fit TRBD2. The CDR3 runs 16 residues. V trimming: 0 bases; J trimming: 5 bases; junction bases outside the gene matches: 7. Germline CDR1 SGHVS, CDR2 FQNEAQ. The CDR3 nucleotides are TGTGCCAGCAGCTTAGCCGTAACGGGGGGGAGAGATACGCAGTATTTT. It encodes CASSLAVTGGRDTQYF.